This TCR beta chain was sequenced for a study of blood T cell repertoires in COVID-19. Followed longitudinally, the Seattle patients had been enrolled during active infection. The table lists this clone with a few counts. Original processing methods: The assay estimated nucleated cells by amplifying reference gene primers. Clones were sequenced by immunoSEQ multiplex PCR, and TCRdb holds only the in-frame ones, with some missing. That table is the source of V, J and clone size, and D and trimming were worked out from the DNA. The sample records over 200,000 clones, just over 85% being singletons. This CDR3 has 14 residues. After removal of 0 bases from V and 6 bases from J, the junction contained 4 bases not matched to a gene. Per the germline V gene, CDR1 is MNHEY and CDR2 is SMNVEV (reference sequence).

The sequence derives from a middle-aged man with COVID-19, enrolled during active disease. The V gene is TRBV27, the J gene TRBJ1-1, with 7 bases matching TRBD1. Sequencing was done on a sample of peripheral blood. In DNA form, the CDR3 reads TGTGCCAGCAGTTTATCGCGACAGGGATCTGAAGCTTTCTTT. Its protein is CASSLSRQGSEAFF.